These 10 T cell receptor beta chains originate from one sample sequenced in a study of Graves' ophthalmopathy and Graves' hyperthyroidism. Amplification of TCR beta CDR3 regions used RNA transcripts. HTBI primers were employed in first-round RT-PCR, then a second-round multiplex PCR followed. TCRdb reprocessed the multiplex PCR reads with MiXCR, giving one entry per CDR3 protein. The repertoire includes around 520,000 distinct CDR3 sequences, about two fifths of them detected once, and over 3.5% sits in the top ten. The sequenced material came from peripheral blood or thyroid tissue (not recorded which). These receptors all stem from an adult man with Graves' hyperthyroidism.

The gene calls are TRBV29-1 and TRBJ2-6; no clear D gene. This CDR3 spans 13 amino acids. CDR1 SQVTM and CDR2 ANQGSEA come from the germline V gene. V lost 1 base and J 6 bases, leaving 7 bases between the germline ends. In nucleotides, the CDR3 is TGCAGCGTTGAAGGGCGCGAGGCCAACGTCCTGACTTTC. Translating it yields CSVEGREANVLTF. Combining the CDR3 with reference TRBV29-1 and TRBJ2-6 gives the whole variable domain SAVISQKPSRDICQRGTSLTIQCQVDSQVTMMFWYRQQPGQSLTLIATANQGSEATYESGFVIDKFPISRPNLTFSTLTVSNMSPEDSSIYLCSVEGREANVLTFGAGSRLTVL.

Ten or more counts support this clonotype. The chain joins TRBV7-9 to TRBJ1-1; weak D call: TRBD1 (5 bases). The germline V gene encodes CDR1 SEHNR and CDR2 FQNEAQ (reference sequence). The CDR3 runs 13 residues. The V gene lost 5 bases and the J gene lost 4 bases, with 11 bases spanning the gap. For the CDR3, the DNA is TGTGCCAGCAGCCCCGGGGGGGTCACTGAAGCTTTCTTT. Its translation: CASSPGGVTEAFF. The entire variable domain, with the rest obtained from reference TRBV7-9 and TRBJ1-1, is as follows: DTGVSQNPRHKITKRGQNVTFRCDPISEHNRLYWYRQTLGQGPEFLTYFQNEAQLEKSRLLSDRFSAERPKGSFSTLEIQRTEQGDSAMYLCASSPGGVTEAFFGQGTRLTVV.

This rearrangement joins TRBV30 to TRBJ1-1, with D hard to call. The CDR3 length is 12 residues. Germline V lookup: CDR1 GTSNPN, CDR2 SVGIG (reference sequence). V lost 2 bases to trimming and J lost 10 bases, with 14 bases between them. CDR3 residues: CAWSLMVQRAFF. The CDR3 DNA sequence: TGTGCCTGGAGTCTTATGGTTCAGCGAGCTTTCTTT.

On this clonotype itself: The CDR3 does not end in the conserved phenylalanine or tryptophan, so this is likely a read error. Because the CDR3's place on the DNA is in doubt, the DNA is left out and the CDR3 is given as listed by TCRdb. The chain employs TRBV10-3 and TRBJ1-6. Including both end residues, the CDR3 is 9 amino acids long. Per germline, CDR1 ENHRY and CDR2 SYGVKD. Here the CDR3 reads CAISESKAS.

The CDR3 sequence: CSSQGGRETQYF. CDR3 bases: TGCAGCTCACAAGGGGGCCGGGAGACCCAGTACTTC. The J gene is TRBJ2-5, the V gene TRBV29-1; 7 bases are a match to TRBD1. This CDR3 is built from 12 residues. Germline V gives CDR1 SQVTM, CDR2 ANQGSEA. V shed 8 bases, J shed 5 bases, and the junction held 8 bases outside the gene matches. Full variable domain (remainder filled in from reference TRBV29-1 and TRBJ2-5): SAVISQKPSRDICQRGTSLTIQCQVDSQVTMMFWYRQQPGQSLTLIATANQGSEATYESGFVIDKFPISRPNLTFSTLTVSNMSPEDSSIYLCSSQGGRETQYFGPGTRLLVL.

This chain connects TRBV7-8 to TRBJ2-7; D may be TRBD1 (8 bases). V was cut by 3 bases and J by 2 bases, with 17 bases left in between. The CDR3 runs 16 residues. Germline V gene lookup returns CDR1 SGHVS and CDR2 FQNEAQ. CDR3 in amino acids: CASSFGQGGGPYEQYF. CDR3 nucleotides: TGTGCCAGCAGCTTCGGACAGGGCGGGGGTCCCTACGAGCAGTACTTC.

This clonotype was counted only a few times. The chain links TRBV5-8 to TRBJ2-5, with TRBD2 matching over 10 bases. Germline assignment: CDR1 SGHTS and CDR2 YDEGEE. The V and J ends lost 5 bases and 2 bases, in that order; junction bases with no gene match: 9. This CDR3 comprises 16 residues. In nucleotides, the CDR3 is TGTGCCAGCAGATTCCTAGCGGGGGACCTTCAAGAGACCCAGTACTTC. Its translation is CASRFLAGDLQETQYF.

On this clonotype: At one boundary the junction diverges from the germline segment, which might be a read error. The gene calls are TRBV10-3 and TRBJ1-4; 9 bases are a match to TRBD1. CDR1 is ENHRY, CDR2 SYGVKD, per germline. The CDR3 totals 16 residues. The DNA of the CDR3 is TGTGCCAGCAGTGAAGCCGGGACAGGGTGGCCTGAAAAACTGTTTTTT. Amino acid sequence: CASSEAGTGWPEKLFF.

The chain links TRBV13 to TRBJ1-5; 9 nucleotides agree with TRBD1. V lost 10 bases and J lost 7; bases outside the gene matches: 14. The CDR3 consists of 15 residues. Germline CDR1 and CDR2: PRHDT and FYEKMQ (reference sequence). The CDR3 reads CATSDSGTGTQPQHF. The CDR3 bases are TGTGCCACCAGTGATTCAGGGACAGGGACGCAGCCCCAGCATTTT.

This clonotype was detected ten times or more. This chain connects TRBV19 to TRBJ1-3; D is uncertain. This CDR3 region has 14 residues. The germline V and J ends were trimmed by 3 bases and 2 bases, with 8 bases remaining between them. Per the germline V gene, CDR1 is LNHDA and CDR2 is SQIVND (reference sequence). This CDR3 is CASSMGFTGNTIYF. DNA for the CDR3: TGTGCCAGTAGTATGGGGTTCACTGGAAACACCATATATTTT.